The rows below give T cell receptor beta chains drawn from one sample of a study of PD-L1 blockade in urothelial cancer. TCRdb's copy holds only in-frame clones and misses some; the assay was immunoSEQ multiplex PCR. This sample has more than 35,000 clones; around four fifths occur once, and the top ten carry around 15%. The sample here was PBMCs, taken around atezolizumab (anti-PD-L1) treatment. Source of these receptors: an older man with urothelial cancer. The CDR3 runs from the conserved cysteine through the conserved F or W.

cdr3_length,v_call,j_call,cdr3_aa
15,TRBV27,TRBJ1-6,CASSLGGQRNSPLHF
12,TRBV6-1,TRBJ1-2,CASGGGLYGYTF
15,TRBV11-2,TRBJ1-2,CASSLDLTGYYGYTF
11,TRBV28,TRBJ2-7,CASSQGYEQYF
15,TRBV11-2,TRBJ2-7,CASRPTSGISYEQYF
14,TRBV6-6,TRBJ1-2,CASRLDRQVSGYTF
15,TRBV7-2,TRBJ1-2,CASRPGTGGNYGYTF
17,TRBV5-1,TRBJ1-1,CASSLGHQNGGNTEAFF
19,TRBV11-2,TRBJ2-2,CASSPRGAAGGRNTGELFF
14,TRBV7-9,TRBJ2-7,CASSLDRGGGEQYF
16,TRBV5-1,TRBJ2-6,CASSALAVTGANVLTF
17,TRBV4-2,TRBJ2-1,CASSQEAGGGSYNEQFF
19,TRBV19,TRBJ2-6,CASPARTRTGTSGANVLTF
14,TRBV5-1,TRBJ1-5,CASRLSGGNQPQHF
15,TRBV2,TRBJ2-5,CASNLAGTGQETQYF
13,TRBV11-3,TRBJ2-5,CASSLEAGETQYF
12,TRBV10-3,TRBJ2-3,CAISPGEDTQYF
14,TRBV6-1,TRBJ1-4,CASRESLLNEKLFF
14,TRBV6-1,TRBJ2-5,CASRGAGLQETQYF
16,TRBV11-2,TRBJ2-2,CASSFSSGTNTGELFF
11,TRBV11-2,TRBJ2-1,CASRGYNEQFF
17,TRBV5-4,TRBJ2-7,CASSLGGPAGNGYEQYF
13,TRBV28,TRBJ1-5,CASSGRGNQPQHF
15,TRBV6-4,TRBJ1-2,CASSDSRAANWGYTF
15,TRBV6-4,TRBJ2-3,CASSDFGTGSDTQYF
18,TRBV2,TRBJ2-4,CASSPSLGDNGRKNIQYF
16,TRBV27,TRBJ2-1,CASSLLKGGGMDEQFF
15,TRBV9,TRBJ2-4,CASSEGQGGKNIQYF
18,TRBV4-1,TRBJ1-4,CASSQERRTGGVNEKLFF
13,TRBV11-2,TRBJ1-1,CASSFTGDTEAFF
16,TRBV10-2,TRBJ2-2,CASSNTGGLNTGELFF
14,TRBV30,TRBJ1-2,CAFNTGTGEIGYTF
15,TRBV6-4,TRBJ2-5,CASRGRLAAQETQYF
17,TRBV6-1,TRBJ2-3,CASSDLLAGGGTDTQYF
15,TRBV15,TRBJ2-7,CATSRASGRAYEQYF
13,TRBV6-5,TRBJ1-1,CASSYGTETVPTF
14,TRBV30,TRBJ1-1,CAWGRGTTNTEAFF
16,TRBV5-1,TRBJ2-7,CASSQSTGESSYEQYF
17,TRBV5-6,TRBJ2-5,CASSARTSGKIQETQYF
17,TRBV5-1,TRBJ2-2,CASSFQGLAGGSGELFF
14,TRBV6-6,TRBJ2-5,CASSYSGGPETQYF
14,TRBV7-2,TRBJ1-3,CASSLATPGNTIYF
18,TRBV2,TRBJ2-1,CASRNPGTSESSYNEQFF
15,TRBV27,TRBJ1-1,CASRRTGLLGTEAFF
14,TRBV10-1,TRBJ2-2,CASSSGDFSGELFF
15,TRBV5-1,TRBJ2-5,CASTRGSGGEETQYF
15,TRBV9,TRBJ1-2,CASSVGLGGGYGYTF
17,TRBV9,TRBJ2-5,CASSDGTSGSWAGTQYF
15,TRBV28,TRBJ2-7,CASRRPSGSEYEQYF
15,TRBV4-3,TRBJ2-1,CASSQAGAGEREQFF
13,TRBV11-2,TRBJ2-3,CASGLAPKDTQYF
13,TRBV6-6,TRBJ1-1,CASSSKRWTEAFF
14,TRBV29-1,TRBJ1-2,CSATRTGGDYGYTF
15,TRBV7-9,TRBJ2-1,CASNTPGLSYNEQFF
14,TRBV6-5,TRBJ2-7,CASRSEIHSYEQYF
15,TRBV6-5,TRBJ1-2,CASSPWTAEGYGYTF
17,TRBV2,TRBJ2-6,CASSVGGSVTGANVLTF
12,TRBV6-1,TRBJ2-1,CASSPTGGEQFF